The entry below gives a single T cell receptor beta chain sequence along with its context. This entry comes from a study of blood T cell repertoires in COVID-19. The CDR3 extends over 14 amino acids. The germline V gene has CDR1 LGHNT and CDR2 FRNRAP. V was shortened by 2 bases and J by 7 bases, with 12 bases between the two germline ends. The repertoire was sequenced with immunoSEQ multiplex PCR; TCRdb's copy has only in-frame clones and lacks some. The sample yields around 170,000 clones, around 87% seen once. Sequencing input: peripheral blood. This rearrangement joins TRBV12-5 to TRBJ1-3; no clear D. This receptor was identified in a man aged 60 to 69 with COVID-19, enrolled during active disease. In nucleotides, the CDR3 is TGTGCTAGTGGTTTGTCGGCCTCAGGCAACACCATATATTTT. Its protein is CASGLSASGNTIYF.